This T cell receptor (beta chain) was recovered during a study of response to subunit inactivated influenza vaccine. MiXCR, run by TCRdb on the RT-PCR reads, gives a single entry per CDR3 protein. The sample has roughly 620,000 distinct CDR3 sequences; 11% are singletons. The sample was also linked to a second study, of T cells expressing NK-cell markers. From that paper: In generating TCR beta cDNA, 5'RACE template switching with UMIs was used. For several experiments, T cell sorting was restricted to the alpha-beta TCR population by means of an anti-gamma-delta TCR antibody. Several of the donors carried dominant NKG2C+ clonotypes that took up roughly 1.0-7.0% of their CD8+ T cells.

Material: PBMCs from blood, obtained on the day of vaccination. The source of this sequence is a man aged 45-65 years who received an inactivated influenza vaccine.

The CDR3 coding sequence is TGTGCCAGCAGCCGGGGCCTTGCACTAAATGAGCAGTACTTC. Protein product: CASSRGLALNEQYF. V usage is TRBV7-9 and J usage is TRBJ2-7; D may match TRBD1 or TRBD2 (5 bases each). Germline lookup yields CDR1 SEHNR and CDR2 FQNEAQ (reference sequence). V lost 5 bases to trimming and J lost 7 bases, with 18 bases between them. The CDR3 has 14 amino acids.